This T cell receptor beta chain was sequenced for a study of blood T cells in healthy people across ages. Whole-study results and caveats: Measured against age, TCR beta diversity per million T cells decreased in a roughly linear manner.

As to this clonotype: Its antigen remains unidentified.

CDR3 length: 14 residues. V lost 6 bases, J lost 7 bases, and 11 bases stayed unmatched. Germline CDR1 and CDR2: LGHDT and YNNKEL (reference sequence). With a J-beta primer mix and a sample-barcoded 5' primer, a second PCR ran about 7 to 12 cycles. Every cDNA was tagged by a template-switch adaptor with 12 random nucleotides. Using its own MiXCR run on the 5' RACE reads, TCRdb lists one record per CDR3 protein. Of about 590,000 distinct CDR3 sequences detected, under 30% appear once; the ten largest clones hold 15% to 19%. The TCR was taken from an elderly woman in good health. The gene calls are TRBV3-1 and TRBJ1-1, with TRBD1 matching 7 bases. Specimen: blood. The CDR3 region has the DNA TGTGCCAGCAGAACTTCGGACAGGCATATTGAAGCTTTCTTT. Translated: CASRTSDRHIEAFF.